The clone carrying this T cell receptor beta chain has at least ten counts. The antigen is unknown. V gave up 3 bases and J gave up 6 bases; unmatched junction bases: 6. The germline V gene has CDR1 SGDLS and CDR2 YYNGEE. CDR3 length: 14 amino acids. The data derive from a study of T cells in Graves' hyperthyroidism and ophthalmopathy. Study-level findings and limits: Blood also contained most expanded thyroid clonotypes above 0.001.

Using RNA transcripts as the source, TCR beta CDR3 regions were amplified. First-round RT-PCR targeting the TCR CDR3 was performed with the HTBI primer set. Using its own MiXCR run on the multiplex PCR reads, TCRdb lists one record per CDR3 protein. The sample has some 500,000 distinct CDR3 sequences; around a quarter are singletons. Sequenced material: blood. The sequence was obtained from a woman aged 25 to 39 with Graves' ophthalmopathy. This chain links TRBV9 with TRBJ1-2; 9 nucleotides line up with TRBD1. The CDR3 sequence: CASSGGQGRHGYTF. Here the CDR3 DNA reads TGTGCCAGCAGCGGGGGACAGGGAAGGCATGGCTACACCTTC.